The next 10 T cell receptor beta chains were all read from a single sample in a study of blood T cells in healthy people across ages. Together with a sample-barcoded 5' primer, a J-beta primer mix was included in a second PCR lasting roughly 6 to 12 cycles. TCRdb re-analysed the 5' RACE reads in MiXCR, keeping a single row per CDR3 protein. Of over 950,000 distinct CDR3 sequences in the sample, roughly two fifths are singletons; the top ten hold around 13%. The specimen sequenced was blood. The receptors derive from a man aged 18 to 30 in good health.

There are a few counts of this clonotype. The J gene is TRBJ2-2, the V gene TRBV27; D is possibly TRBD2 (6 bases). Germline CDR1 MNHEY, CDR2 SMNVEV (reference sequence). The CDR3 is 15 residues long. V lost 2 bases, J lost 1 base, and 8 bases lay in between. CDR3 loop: CASSLEAGNTGELFF. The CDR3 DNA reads TGTGCCAGCAGTTTAGAAGCGGGGAACACCGGGGAGCTGTTTTTT.

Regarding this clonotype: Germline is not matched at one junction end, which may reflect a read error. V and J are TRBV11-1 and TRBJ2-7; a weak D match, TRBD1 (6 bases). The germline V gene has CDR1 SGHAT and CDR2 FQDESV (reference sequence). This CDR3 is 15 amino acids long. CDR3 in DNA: TGTGCCAGCAGCTTAGTGCAGGACAGATCCTACGGGCAGTACTTC. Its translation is CASSLVQDRSYGQYF. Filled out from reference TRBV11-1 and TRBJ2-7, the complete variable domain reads EAEVAQSPRYKITEKSQAVAFWCDPISGHATLYWYRQILGQGPELLVQFQDESVVDDSQLPKDRFSAERLKGVDSTLKIQPAELGDSAMYLCASSLVQDRSYGQYFGPGTRLTVT.

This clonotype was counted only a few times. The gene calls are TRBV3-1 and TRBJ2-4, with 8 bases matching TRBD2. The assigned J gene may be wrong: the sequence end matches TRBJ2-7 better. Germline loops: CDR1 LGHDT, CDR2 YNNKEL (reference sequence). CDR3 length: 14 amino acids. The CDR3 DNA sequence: TGTGCCAGCAGAAGCGGGGGACTACCGTACGAGCAGTACTTC. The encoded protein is CASRSGGLPYEQYF.

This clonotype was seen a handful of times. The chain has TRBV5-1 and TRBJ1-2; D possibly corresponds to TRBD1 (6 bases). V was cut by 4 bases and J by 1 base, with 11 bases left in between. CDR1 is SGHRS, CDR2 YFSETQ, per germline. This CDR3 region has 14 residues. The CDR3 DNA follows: TGCGCCAGCAGCCCCGGGACAAATAACTATGGCTACACCTTC. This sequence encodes CASSPGTNNYGYTF. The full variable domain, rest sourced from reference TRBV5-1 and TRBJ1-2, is KAGVTQTPRYLIKTRGQQVTLSCSPISGHRSVSWYQQTPGQGLQFLFEYFSETQRNKGNFPGRFSGRQFSNSRSEMNVSTLELGDSALYLCASSPGTNNYGYTFGSGTRLTVV.

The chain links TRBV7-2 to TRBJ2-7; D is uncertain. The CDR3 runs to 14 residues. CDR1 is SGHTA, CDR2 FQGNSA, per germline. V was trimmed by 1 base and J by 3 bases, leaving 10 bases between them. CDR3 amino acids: CASSLDKAHYEQYF. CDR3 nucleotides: TGTGCCAGCAGCTTAGACAAGGCTCACTACGAGCAGTACTTC.

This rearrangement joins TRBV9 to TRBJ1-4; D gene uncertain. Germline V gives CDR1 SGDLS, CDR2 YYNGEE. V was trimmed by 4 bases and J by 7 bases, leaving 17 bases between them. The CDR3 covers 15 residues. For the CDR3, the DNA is TGTGCCAGCAGCCCCGTGGGCCTGGGGAGTGAAAAACTGTTTTTT. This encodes CASSPVGLGSEKLFF.

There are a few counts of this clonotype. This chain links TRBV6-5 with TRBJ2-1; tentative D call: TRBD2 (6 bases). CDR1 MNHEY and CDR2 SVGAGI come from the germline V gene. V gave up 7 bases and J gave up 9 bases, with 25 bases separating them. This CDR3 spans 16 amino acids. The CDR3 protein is CASKTPGGERWIEQFF. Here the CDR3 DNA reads TGTGCCAGCAAAACCCCTGGAGGGGAACGGTGGATTGAGCAGTTCTTC.

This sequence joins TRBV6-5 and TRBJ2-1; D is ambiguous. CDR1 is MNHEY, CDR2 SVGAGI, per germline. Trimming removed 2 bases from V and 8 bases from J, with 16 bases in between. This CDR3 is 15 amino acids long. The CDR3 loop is CASSYHMDDLYEQFF. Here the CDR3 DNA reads TGTGCCAGCAGTTACCACATGGATGATTTGTATGAGCAGTTCTTC.

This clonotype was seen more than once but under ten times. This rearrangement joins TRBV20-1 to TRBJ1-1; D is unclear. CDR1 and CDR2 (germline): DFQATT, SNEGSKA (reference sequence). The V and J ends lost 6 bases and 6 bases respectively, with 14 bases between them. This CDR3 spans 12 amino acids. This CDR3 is CSASRSASEAFF. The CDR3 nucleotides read TGCAGTGCCTCCAGGAGTGCTTCTGAAGCTTTCTTT.

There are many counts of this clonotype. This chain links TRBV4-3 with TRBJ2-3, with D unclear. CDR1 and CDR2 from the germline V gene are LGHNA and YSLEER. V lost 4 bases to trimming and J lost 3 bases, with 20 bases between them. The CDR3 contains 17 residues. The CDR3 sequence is CASSLVAASSVTDTQYF. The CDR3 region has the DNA TGCGCCAGCAGCCTGGTTGCAGCATCTAGTGTAACAGATACGCAGTATTTT.